A selection of T cell receptor beta chains follows, all from one sample in a study of cytomegalovirus exposure and HLA in healthy donors. Only in-frame clones appear in the TCRdb table, and some are missing; sequencing was by immunoSEQ multiplex PCR. The data hold approximately 150,000 clones, with 75% observed a single time. What was sequenced was PBMCs. These receptors originate from a man younger than 35 in good health and CMV-seropositive. The CDR3 runs from the conserved cysteine through the conserved F or W. Fields, in order: V gene, D gene, J gene, clone size, CDR3 DNA, CDR3 protein. D genes are given only for firm matches. Clone size is given for some rows only: seen once, a few or many times, or a class if the clone is expanded.

TRBV19	NA	TRBJ1-5	NA	TGTGCCAGCCGCGTCAGGTCTAATAGCAATCAGCCCCAGCATTTT	CASRVRSNSNQPQHF
TRBV6-1	TRBD2	TRBJ2-7	NA	TGTGCCAGTAATCTCGGGAGGGCGAACGAGCAGTACTTC	CASNLGRANEQYF
TRBV4-1	TRBD2	TRBJ2-7	NA	TGCGCCAGCAGCCAAGAAAAGCGGGAGGGCCTGTACGAGCAGTACTTC	CASSQEKREGLYEQYF
TRBV19	TRBD2	TRBJ2-7	NA	TGTGCCAGTAGTATAACTAGCGGGACCTCCGAGCAGTACTTC	CASSITSGTSEQYF
TRBV29-1	TRBD1	TRBJ2-7	NA	TGCAGCGTCCAGGACAGGGGGCTTTGGGAAGAGCAGTACTTC	CSVQDRGLWEEQYF
TRBV2	NA	TRBJ2-5	NA	TGTGCCAGCAGCATTGACGGGGAGACCCAGTACTTC	CASSIDGETQYF
TRBV12-5	TRBD2	TRBJ2-5	NA	TGTGCTAGTGAATTATCGGGCCTAGCGGACTTGAAAACCCAAGAGACCCAGTACTTC	CASELSGLADLKTQETQYF
TRBV15	NA	TRBJ1-4	NA	TGTGCCACCAGCAGAGACAGGGAAGCAACTAATGAAAAACTGTTTTTT	CATSRDREATNEKLFF
TRBV5-1	TRBD1	TRBJ1-4	once	TGCGCCAGCAGCCCGGCAAACAGGGGAGCTAATGAAAAACTGTTTTTT	CASSPANRGANEKLFF
TRBV7-9	NA	TRBJ1-2	NA	TGTGCCAGCAGCCCCCGCCCAGGGCCCTCTGGCTATGGCTACACCTTC	CASSPRPGPSGYGYTF
TRBV5-1	NA	TRBJ1-2	NA	TGCGCCAGCAGCCAGGGACAAGGCGGAGGAGGTCACTATGGCTACCCCTTC	CASSQGQGGGGHYGYPF
TRBV5-1	NA	TRBJ2-1	NA	TGCGCCAGCAGCTTGGCTCACTTAGCGGATAGCTCCTACAATGAGCAGTTCTTC	CASSLAHLADSSYNEQFF
TRBV30	NA	TRBJ1-2	NA	TGTGCCTGGAGTGTGGGGGGAGGCTACACCTTC	CAWSVGGGYTF
TRBV30	TRBD1	TRBJ2-7	NA	TGTGCCTGGAGTGACCTAGGACAGGCCTCCTACGAGCAGTACTTC	CAWSDLGQASYEQYF
TRBV7-3	NA	TRBJ2-2	NA	TGTGCCAGCAGTAATCCCCGGGACACCCAGAACACCGGGGAGCTGTTTTTT	CASSNPRDTQNTGELFF
TRBV11-2	NA	TRBJ1-1	NA	TGTGCCAGCAAAATTCAGGGGAACACTGAAGCTTTCTTT	CASKIQGNTEAFF
TRBV2	TRBD1	TRBJ1-2	NA	TGTGCCAGCGAAGAACTGGGACAGGGGACGGGGGGCTACACCTTC	CASEELGQGTGGYTF
TRBV6-1	NA	TRBJ2-5	once	TGTGCCAGCAGCAAGCGATGGGTCCAAGAGACCCAGTACTTC	CASSKRWVQETQYF
TRBV7-8	NA	TRBJ2-7	few	TGTGCCAGCAGCGGGGAGCAGGGGATGTCTTACGAGCAGTACTTC	CASSGEQGMSYEQYF
TRBV6-6	TRBD1	TRBJ2-1	NA	TGTGCCAGCAGTTACCGAGGGGGCGGTGAGCAGTTCTTC	CASSYRGGGEQFF
TRBV28	TRBD2	TRBJ2-3	NA	TGTGCCAGCACCGAGACTAGCGGGAGGTTATATACGCAGTATTTT	CASTETSGRLYTQYF
TRBV28	TRBD1	TRBJ2-5	NA	TGTGCCAGCAGTGCCCCCCGGACAGGGGTTAAGACCCAGTACTTC	CASSAPRTGVKTQYF
TRBV18	NA	TRBJ2-5	NA	TGTGCCAGCTCACCACCGGCCCACTTC	CASSPPAHF
TRBV7-3	NA	TRBJ1-1	NA	TGTGCCAGCAGCTTAACGTCAGGGAGGAGAAACACTGAAGCTTTCTTT	CASSLTSGRRNTEAFF
TRBV6-6	NA	TRBJ2-3	NA	TGTGCCAGCAGTTATAGAAGCACAGATACGCAGTATTTT	CASSYRSTDTQYF
TRBV28	TRBD1	TRBJ1-1	NA	TGTGCCAGCACCCCTCGGGACAGACGACCCGAGGCTTTCTTT	CASTPRDRRPEAFF